Below, one TCR beta chain is given with its context. The specificity of this receptor is unknown. There are no base qualities to consult, and no much larger clone falls within one base. TCR CDR3 regions were amplified from genomic DNA by multiplex PCR using the deep immunoSEQ assay. Extracted genomic DNA from each cell subset was spread evenly across all wells of several immunoSEQ 96-well plates, with each plate serving as a replicate. Each replicate PCR for sorted subsets received around 210 ng genomic DNA, equal to tens of thousands of T cell genomes. The purified libraries were quantified using a Qubit 3.0 fluorometer, sized with a Bioanalyzer 2100, and then quantified again using the KAPA Library Quantification kit. A separate single-read 150-cycle Illumina NextSeq 550 flow cell was used to sequence each immunoSEQ 96-well plate. The paper's processing steps were these. Because only junctional sequences without quality scores were contained in the immunoSEQ output, filtering matching that applied to full-length reads could not be performed. Sequences were annotated with PyIR, a Python wrapper for IgBLAST v1.9, and V/J genes and CDR3 were assigned using IMGT germline references. Reads with weak V/J assignments (E-value above 1e-6), missing CDR3, stop codons, out-of-frame junctions, or ambiguous translated residues were removed. V3J clonotypes were defined as sequences sharing an identical inferred V gene, J gene, and CDR3 amino acid sequence. To compute the percentage overlap between repertoires, the number of shared unique clonotypes was divided by the size of the smaller repertoire. Richness of each repertoire was evaluated using RTK rarefaction, the Chao1 estimator, and Recon v2.1 estimates of unobserved clonotypes. Generation probabilities for all TCRbeta clonotypes obtained by the gDNA method from a handful of donors were computed using OLGA. Imported from immuneACCESS, the table was reduced by TCRdb to in-frame sequences with V and J called. These copies leave out some clones; in studies compared against another copy, an unresolved V gene accounts for under half, and the cause of the remainder is not known. V, J and clone size were drawn from that table, and D and trimming were deduced from the DNA. In this sample the table shows 550,000 to 600,000 clones, about 98% of which occur a single time. The top ten hold 0.3% of the sample.

This sample stems from a study of shared clonotypes between healthy human individuals (dated by TCRdb to the early 2020s). As for the study more broadly: Three men and a couple of women, aged 18 to 49 years, made up the cohort. Libraries were prepared and TCR repertoires were sequenced by different laboratories using diverse techniques, in order to increase sequencing depth and limit assay-specific biases. For each donor, three plates each were used for CD4 naive and CD4 memory, two plates were used for CD8 naive, and one plate was used for CD8 memory. To estimate repertoire size and how much clonotype sharing occurs between individuals, the study deeply sequenced the blood TCR repertoires of roughly 5 healthy adults. Each donor's leukapheresis produced roughly between roughly 0.85 and 10 billion PBMCs.

Points the paper makes about the study in general: Rarefaction of sorted-subset datasets indicated incomplete sequencing despite the large sequencing depth. When a handful of donors were compared, the shared fraction of clonotypes was around 4.6% for naive CD4, approximately 3.3% for naive CD8, more than 2% for memory CD4, and roughly 0.4% for memory CD8. The small number of donors limited the genetic and exposure-history diversity represented. Sampling was limited to blood, and TCR repertoires in tissue likely differ from TCR repertoires in blood. Larger estimated clonotype richness was generally found for naive subsets than for memory subsets. Pairwise subsampling indicated that sequencing depth was expected to affect the degree of clonotype sharing among donors. Compared with non-shared clonotypes, the clonotypes found in all four sorted-subset donors had higher generation probabilities.

Trimming takes 7 bases from V and 9 bases from J, and the germline ends sit 14 bases apart. Including cysteine and phenylalanine, the CDR3 has 12 amino acids. Of all the DNA, just the CDR3 is kept, 36 bases in frame from base 1. Via the germline V gene, CDR1 is SGHRS and CDR2 YFSETQ. CD8 naive samples were obtained by positive selection for CCR7 among CD45RO-negative cells, yielding a CD45RA+CCR7+ population from which TemRA cells were excluded. Healthy HIV-negative adults with no recently reported acute infections or vaccinations were included as donors. Every donor was a Caucasian adult residing in Nashville, Tennessee, USA. Blood was obtained by leukapheresis, after which PBMCs were separated by Ficoll-Histopaque density gradient centrifugation and cryopreserved in liquid nitrogen vapor phase. Purity and quantity of every magnetically sorted T cell population were checked by analytical flow cytometry. From each sorted fraction, genomic DNA was isolated and quantified by UV absorbance on a Nanodrop 2000c.

The receptor comes from a man aged 25-45 years in good health. Rearrangement joined TRBV5-1 to TRBJ2-1, with the D segment possibly TRBD1 or TRBD2, each aligning over 5 bases. The sample comprised naive CD8+ T cells sorted from blood. The cell subset or site label corresponds to: CD45RA+CCR7+. The nucleotide sequence is TGCGCCAGCGGGACCCAGGTGGGTGAGCAGTTCTTC. Translated, it reads CASGTQVGEQFF. With the portions outside the CDR3 filled from the reference TRBV5-1 and TRBJ2-1 genes, the complete variable region becomes KAGVTQTPRYLIKTRGQQVTLSCSPISGHRSVSWYQQTPGQGLQFLFEYFSETQRNKGNFPGRFSGRQFSNSRSEMNVSTLELGDSALYLCASGTQVGEQFFGPGTRLTVL.